The 32 T cell receptor beta chains presented below share a single source sample, sequenced in a study of T cells after yellow fever vaccination. TCRdb ran MiXCR on the 5' RACE reads and lists one entry per CDR3 protein. In the table there are 300,000 or so distinct CDR3 sequences, 6.8% of which are singletons. The source material was PBMCs, sampled around 45 days after the first yellow fever vaccination. All receptors derive from a man aged 18 to 29 who received the YFV17D yellow fever vaccine.

The chain couples TRBV5-1 to TRBJ2-3; a weak D match, TRBD2 (5 bases). Germline CDR1 and CDR2: SGHRS and YFSETQ. Between the trimmed V and J ends, which lost 4 bases and 6 bases, there was a span of 18 bases. The length of the CDR3 is 15 residues. Here the CDR3 reads CASSAERRPRDTQYF. The CDR3 DNA sequence: TGCGCCAGCAGCGCGGAGAGGAGGCCGAGGGATACGCAGTATTTT.

The chain has TRBV29-1 and TRBJ1-5; TRBD1 aligns across 8 bases. Looked up from germline, CDR1 is SQVTM and CDR2 is ANQGSEA. This CDR3 is built from 16 residues. With 4 bases clipped from V and 0 bases from J, the junction kept 8 bases outside the gene matches. CDR3 residues: CSVAGGNSYSNQPQHF. As DNA, the CDR3 is TGCAGCGTTGCAGGGGGCAACTCCTATAGCAATCAGCCCCAGCATTTT. Full variable domain (remainder filled in from reference TRBV29-1 and TRBJ1-5): SAVISQKPSRDICQRGTSLTIQCQVDSQVTMMFWYRQQPGQSLTLIATANQGSEATYESGFVIDKFPISRPNLTFSTLTVSNMSPEDSSIYLCSVAGGNSYSNQPQHFGDGTRLSIL.

This clonotype has a count of ten or more. As DNA, the CDR3 is TGTGCCAGCAGCTTAAACGGGGTCCAAGAGACCCAGTACTTC. Translating gives CASSLNGVQETQYF. The V and J genes are TRBV7-9 and TRBJ2-5; a weak D match, TRBD2 (5 bases). CDR3 length: 14 residues. The V gene's germline CDR1 is SEHNR and CDR2 FQNEAQ (reference sequence). V lost 2 bases, J lost 1 base, and 8 bases lay in between.

The chain uses TRBV6-2 or TRBV6-3 and TRBJ2-2, with TRBD2 matching 13 bases. This CDR3 is 13 amino acids long. The V gene end was trimmed by 6 bases and the J gene end by 10 bases; junction bases not matched to a gene: 2. Germline V gene lookup returns CDR1 MNHEY and CDR2 SVGEGT. The CDR3 loop is CASRGTSGVELFF. The CDR3 DNA is TGTGCCAGCAGGGGGACTAGCGGGGTGGAGCTGTTTTTT.

This clonotype was detected ten times or more. The genes are TRBV2 and TRBJ2-7; 9 bases match TRBD2. The CDR3 contains 14 residues. With V trimmed by 3 bases and J by 3 bases, 3 bases remained unmatched. Per germline, CDR1 SNHLY and CDR2 FYNNEI. This chain's CDR3 is CASSEAAGGYEQYV. CDR3 in DNA: TGTGCCAGCAGTGAGGCAGCGGGGGGCTACGAGCAGTACGTC.

The rearrangement links TRBV29-1 to TRBJ2-2, with a possible D match to TRBD1 (5 bases). The V end was cut by 7 bases, the J end by 1 base, with 10 bases between. CDR3 length equals 13 residues. The germline CDR1 and CDR2 sequences are SQVTM and ANQGSEA. This chain's CDR3 is CSALGENTGELFF. In nucleotides, the CDR3 is TGCAGCGCCTTAGGGGAGAACACCGGGGAGCTGTTTTTT.

V usage is TRBV20-1 and J usage is TRBJ1-1; TRBD1 might be the D (5 bases). The germline V and J ends were trimmed by 0 bases and 0 bases, with 11 bases remaining between them. The germline V gene has CDR1 DFQATT and CDR2 SNEGSKA (reference sequence). The CDR3 sequence is 15 residues long. The CDR3 protein is CSARDLQGVNTEAFF. CDR3 bases: TGCAGTGCTAGAGATCTTCAGGGTGTGAACACTGAAGCTTTCTTT.

This clonotype was observed a few times. The rearrangement uses TRBV2 and TRBJ2-1, with a possible D match to TRBD2 (5 bases). Per germline, CDR1 SNHLY and CDR2 FYNNEI. Trimming shortened V by 4 bases and J by 5 bases, and 9 bases separated the two germline ends. This CDR3 comprises 13 residues. This chain's CDR3 is CASSGGRHNEQFF. CDR3 nucleotide sequence: TGTGCCAGCAGTGGAGGGCGCCACAATGAGCAGTTCTTC.

The chain recombines TRBV7-9 with TRBJ1-1; D not resolved. Germline lookup yields CDR1 SEHNR and CDR2 FQNEAQ (reference sequence). V lost 8 bases and J 8 bases, leaving 12 bases between the germline ends. The CDR3 contains 11 residues. CDR3 DNA sequence: TGTGCCAGCCTAAAGGGCTCCGAAGCTTTCTTT. Protein: CASLKGSEAFF.

This sequence joins TRBV5-1 and TRBJ2-2; either TRBD1 or TRBD2 may supply D (5 bases each). Looked up from germline, CDR1 is SGHRS and CDR2 is YFSETQ. This CDR3 region has 16 residues. V was pared by 2 bases and J by 0 bases, with 11 bases between. The CDR3 nucleotides read TGCGCCAGCAGCTTTTCCGGGACGGCGAACACCGGGGAGCTGTTTTTT. It specifies CASSFSGTANTGELFF.

In this sample, this clonotype turned up a few times. The chain recombines TRBV6-5 with TRBJ2-5; 7 nucleotides line up with TRBD1. This CDR3 has 17 residues. Germline V lookup: CDR1 MNHEY, CDR2 SVGAGI. V shed 6 bases and J 4 bases; nucleotides not matched to a gene: 17. The CDR3 coding sequence is TGTGCCAGCAGCCCCCGTGGAAGGGGGCCCCGGGGAGAGACCCAGTACTTC. Encoded protein: CASSPRGRGPRGETQYF.

This clonotype was observed a few times. This may come from a read error, since a much larger clone is one base off. The chain has TRBV12-3 or TRBV12-4 and TRBJ2-3, with D uncertain. Between the trimmed V and J ends, which lost 2 bases and 1 base, there was a span of 4 bases. The CDR3 runs 13 residues. CDR3 nucleotide sequence: TGTGCCAGCAGTTTATCGGGCACAGATACGCAGTATTTT. Protein sequence: CASSLSGTDTQYF.

This clonotype was recorded a few times. This sequence joins TRBV6-5 and TRBJ1-6; D is ambiguous. The germline V gene encodes CDR1 MNHEY and CDR2 SVGAGI. The V end lost 5 bases, the J end lost 0 bases, and 11 bases lay between the germline ends. CDR3 length: 16 amino acids. The CDR3 DNA sequence: TGTGCCAGCAGTACCCGACGTAGCTCCTATAATTCACCCCTCCACTTT. Translating gives CASSTRRSSYNSPLHF.

The sample holds many counts of this clonotype. This chain joins TRBV7-2 and TRBJ2-3; D might be TRBD1 (6 bases). CDR3 length: 14 residues. Trimming took 4 bases from V and 2 from J, leaving 10 bases between them. Germline assignment: CDR1 SGHTA and CDR2 FQGNSA. The chain's CDR3 is CASSSTGITDTQYF. CDR3 sequence (DNA): TGTGCCAGCAGCTCCACAGGGATCACAGATACGCAGTATTTT.

A few counts support this clonotype. V gene TRBV7-9 combines with J gene TRBJ2-3, with 10 bases matching TRBD2. Unmatched junction bases numbered 10, after V lost 2 bases and J lost 5 bases. The CDR3 spans 17 residues. Germline-derived CDR1 and CDR2 are SEHNR and FQNEAQ (reference sequence). CDR3 protein: CASSLREAGGPRDTQYF. DNA for the CDR3: TGTGCCAGCAGCTTAAGAGAAGCGGGGGGGCCAAGAGATACGCAGTATTTT.

The rearrangement uses TRBV7-2 and TRBJ1-5; tentative D call: TRBD1 (6 bases). Trimming left V 2 bases short and J 3 bases short, with 11 bases between. The germline CDR1 and CDR2 sequences are SGHTA and FQGNSA. The CDR3 runs to 15 residues. The CDR3 loop is CASSLSRDTNQPQHF. The CDR3 DNA reads TGTGCCAGCAGCTTATCCCGGGACACCAATCAGCCCCAGCATTTT.

At least ten counts were recorded for this clonotype. The gene calls are TRBV5-1 and TRBJ2-5, with 8 bases matching TRBD2. The CDR3 is made up of 14 amino acids. The ends lost 9 bases at V and 1 base at J; junction bases unmatched: 8. Germline V CDR1 and CDR2: SGHRS, YFSETQ. The CDR3 region has the DNA TGCGCCACCCGGGCCACTAGCGGCCAAGAGACCCAGTACTTC. As protein: CATRATSGQETQYF.

This clonotype has more than one count but fewer than ten. The chain employs TRBV18 and TRBJ2-3, with TRBD2 matching over 7 bases. The CDR3 covers 15 residues. Losses at the gene ends were 4 bases for V and 3 bases for J; bases not matched to a gene: 7. CDR1 is KGHSH, CDR2 LQKENI, per germline. CDR3 sequence: CASSLRGEGTDTQYF. The CDR3 DNA reads as TGTGCCAGCTCACTACGGGGGGAAGGAACAGATACGCAGTATTTT.

V usage is TRBV7-9 and J usage is TRBJ2-7; 7 nucleotides line up with TRBD1. This CDR3 is 15 amino acids long. Germline V gene lookup returns CDR1 SEHNR and CDR2 FQNEAQ (reference sequence). The V gene end was trimmed by 1 base and the J gene end by 2 bases; junction bases not matched to a gene: 5. The CDR3 protein is CASSLEGTATYEQYF. The DNA for the CDR3 is TGTGCCAGCAGCTTAGAGGGGACAGCCACCTACGAGCAGTACTTC.

This clonotype has ten or more counts. This chain links TRBV4-3 with TRBJ2-7, with 8 bases fitting TRBD2. Germline loops: CDR1 LGHNA, CDR2 YSLEER. V was pared by 0 bases and J by 4 bases, with 8 bases of the junction left unmatched. This CDR3 region has 16 residues. CDR3 bases: TGCGCCAGCAGCCAAGATCGCAGGGGACTAGGGTACGAGCAGTACTTC. It codes for CASSQDRRGLGYEQYF.

V and J are TRBV9 and TRBJ2-6; weak D call: TRBD1 (5 bases). Germline CDR1 reads SGDLS; CDR2 reads YYNGEE. Trimming removed 0 bases from V and 0 bases from J, with 13 bases in between. CDR3 length: 18 residues. CDR3 amino acids: CASSVGQNYLSGANVLTF. CDR3 DNA sequence: TGTGCCAGCAGCGTAGGACAGAACTACCTCTCTGGGGCCAACGTCCTGACTTTC.

As regards this clonotype: At one boundary the junction diverges from the germline segment, which might be a read error. The chain employs TRBV7-6 and TRBJ1-3, with D hard to call. CDR1 is SGHVS, CDR2 FNYEAQ, per germline. The CDR3 length is 19 residues. DNA of the CDR3: TGTGCCAGCAGCTTATCTGGGCTCCCTCCACTTATCTCTGGAAACACCATGTATTTT. Translation: CASSLSGLPPLISGNTMYF.

This clonotype was seen at least ten times. The chain has TRBV3-1 and TRBJ2-1, with D perhaps matching TRBD2 (5 bases). Germline-derived CDR1 and CDR2 are LGHDT and YNNKEL (reference sequence). CDR3 size: 12 residues. V was cut by 1 base and J by 8 bases, with 6 bases left in between. The chain's CDR3 is CASSQGGYEQFF. The CDR3 DNA reads TGTGCCAGCAGCCAAGGAGGGTATGAGCAGTTCTTC.

The chain combines TRBV5-1 with TRBJ1-1, with TRBD1 as a possible D gene (5 bases). This CDR3 comprises 14 residues. V lost 2 bases to trimming and J lost 0 bases, with 8 bases between them. Germline values: CDR1 SGHRS, CDR2 YFSETQ. This CDR3 is CASSLQVMNTEAFF. For the CDR3, the DNA is TGCGCCAGCAGCTTACAGGTGATGAACACTGAAGCTTTCTTT.

The CDR3 DNA follows: TGTGCCAGCAGTGGGGGACTCGGGGGGGCAGATACGCAGTATTTT. Its translation is CASSGGLGGADTQYF. The chain is built from TRBV27 and TRBJ2-3, with TRBD2 matching over 8 bases. CDR1 and CDR2 (germline): MNHEY, SMNVEV (reference sequence). V trimming: 5 bases; J trimming: 4 bases; junction bases outside the gene matches: 8. The CDR3 is 15 residues long.

The chain uses TRBV6-2 or TRBV6-3 and TRBJ1-2; D gene unclear. The CDR3 is 14 residues long. Trimming left V 4 bases short and J 2 bases short, with 11 bases between. Germline assignment: CDR1 MNHEY and CDR2 SVGEGT. CDR3 coding DNA: TGTGCCAGCAGTTCGGGCAGTTTGAACTATGGCTACACCTTC. It yields the protein CASSSGSLNYGYTF.

There are many counts of this clonotype. This rearrangement joins TRBV20-1 to TRBJ2-1, with 9 bases matching TRBD1. The CDR3 extends over 15 amino acids. V shed 0 bases and J 4 bases; nucleotides not matched to a gene: 4. Germline CDR1 DFQATT, CDR2 SNEGSKA (reference sequence). CDR3 residues: CSAREQGARYNEQFF. The CDR3 coding sequence is TGCAGTGCTAGAGAACAGGGGGCAAGATACAATGAGCAGTTCTTC.

This clonotype showed up many times. The rearrangement links TRBV9 to TRBJ2-5; maybe TRBD2 (7 bases). Germline-derived CDR1 and CDR2 are SGDLS and YYNGEE. V lost 4 bases and J lost 5, with 18 bases in between. This CDR3 comprises 15 residues. The CDR3 loop reads CASSSTGGQHETQYF. CDR3 coding DNA: TGTGCCAGCAGCTCCACGGGGGGCCAACACGAGACCCAGTACTTC.

This clonotype was picked up a small number of times. The V call is TRBV12-3 or TRBV12-4, the J call TRBJ2-7, with 7 bases lining up with TRBD1. This CDR3 is built from 14 residues. V dropped 6 bases and J dropped 2; count of bases not matched to a gene: 7. CDR3 DNA sequence: TGTGCCAGCAGCCGAGTCGGGACAGCCTACGAGCAGTACTTC. Its translation is CASSRVGTAYEQYF.

V gene TRBV20-1 combines with J gene TRBJ1-5, with TRBD1 matching over 7 bases. The trim removed 6 bases at V and 1 base at J, leaving 6 bases unmatched. Germline CDR1 and CDR2: DFQATT and SNEGSKA (reference sequence). This CDR3 comprises 14 residues. For the CDR3, the DNA is TGCAGTGCCCGACAGGGCTGGAGCAATCAGCCCCAGCATTTT. Protein: CSARQGWSNQPQHF.

At least ten counts were recorded for this clonotype. This chain links TRBV12-3 or TRBV12-4 with TRBJ2-5; D not certain. CDR3 length: 13 amino acids. V lost 2 bases and J lost 2, with 6 bases in between. CDR3 nucleotide sequence: TGTGCCAGCAGTTTATCCCCACAAGAGACCCAGTACTTC. Translating gives CASSLSPQETQYF.

The table lists this clonotype with a few counts. The V gene is TRBV21-1, the J gene TRBJ2-5; the table's D call of TRBD1 was not tested on the DNA. TRBV21-1 is listed as a pseudogene. The length of the CDR3 is 13 residues. CDR3 residues: CASSHGQGETQYF. CDR3 nucleotide sequence: TGTGCCAGCAGCCATGGACAGGGAGAGACCCAGTACTTC.